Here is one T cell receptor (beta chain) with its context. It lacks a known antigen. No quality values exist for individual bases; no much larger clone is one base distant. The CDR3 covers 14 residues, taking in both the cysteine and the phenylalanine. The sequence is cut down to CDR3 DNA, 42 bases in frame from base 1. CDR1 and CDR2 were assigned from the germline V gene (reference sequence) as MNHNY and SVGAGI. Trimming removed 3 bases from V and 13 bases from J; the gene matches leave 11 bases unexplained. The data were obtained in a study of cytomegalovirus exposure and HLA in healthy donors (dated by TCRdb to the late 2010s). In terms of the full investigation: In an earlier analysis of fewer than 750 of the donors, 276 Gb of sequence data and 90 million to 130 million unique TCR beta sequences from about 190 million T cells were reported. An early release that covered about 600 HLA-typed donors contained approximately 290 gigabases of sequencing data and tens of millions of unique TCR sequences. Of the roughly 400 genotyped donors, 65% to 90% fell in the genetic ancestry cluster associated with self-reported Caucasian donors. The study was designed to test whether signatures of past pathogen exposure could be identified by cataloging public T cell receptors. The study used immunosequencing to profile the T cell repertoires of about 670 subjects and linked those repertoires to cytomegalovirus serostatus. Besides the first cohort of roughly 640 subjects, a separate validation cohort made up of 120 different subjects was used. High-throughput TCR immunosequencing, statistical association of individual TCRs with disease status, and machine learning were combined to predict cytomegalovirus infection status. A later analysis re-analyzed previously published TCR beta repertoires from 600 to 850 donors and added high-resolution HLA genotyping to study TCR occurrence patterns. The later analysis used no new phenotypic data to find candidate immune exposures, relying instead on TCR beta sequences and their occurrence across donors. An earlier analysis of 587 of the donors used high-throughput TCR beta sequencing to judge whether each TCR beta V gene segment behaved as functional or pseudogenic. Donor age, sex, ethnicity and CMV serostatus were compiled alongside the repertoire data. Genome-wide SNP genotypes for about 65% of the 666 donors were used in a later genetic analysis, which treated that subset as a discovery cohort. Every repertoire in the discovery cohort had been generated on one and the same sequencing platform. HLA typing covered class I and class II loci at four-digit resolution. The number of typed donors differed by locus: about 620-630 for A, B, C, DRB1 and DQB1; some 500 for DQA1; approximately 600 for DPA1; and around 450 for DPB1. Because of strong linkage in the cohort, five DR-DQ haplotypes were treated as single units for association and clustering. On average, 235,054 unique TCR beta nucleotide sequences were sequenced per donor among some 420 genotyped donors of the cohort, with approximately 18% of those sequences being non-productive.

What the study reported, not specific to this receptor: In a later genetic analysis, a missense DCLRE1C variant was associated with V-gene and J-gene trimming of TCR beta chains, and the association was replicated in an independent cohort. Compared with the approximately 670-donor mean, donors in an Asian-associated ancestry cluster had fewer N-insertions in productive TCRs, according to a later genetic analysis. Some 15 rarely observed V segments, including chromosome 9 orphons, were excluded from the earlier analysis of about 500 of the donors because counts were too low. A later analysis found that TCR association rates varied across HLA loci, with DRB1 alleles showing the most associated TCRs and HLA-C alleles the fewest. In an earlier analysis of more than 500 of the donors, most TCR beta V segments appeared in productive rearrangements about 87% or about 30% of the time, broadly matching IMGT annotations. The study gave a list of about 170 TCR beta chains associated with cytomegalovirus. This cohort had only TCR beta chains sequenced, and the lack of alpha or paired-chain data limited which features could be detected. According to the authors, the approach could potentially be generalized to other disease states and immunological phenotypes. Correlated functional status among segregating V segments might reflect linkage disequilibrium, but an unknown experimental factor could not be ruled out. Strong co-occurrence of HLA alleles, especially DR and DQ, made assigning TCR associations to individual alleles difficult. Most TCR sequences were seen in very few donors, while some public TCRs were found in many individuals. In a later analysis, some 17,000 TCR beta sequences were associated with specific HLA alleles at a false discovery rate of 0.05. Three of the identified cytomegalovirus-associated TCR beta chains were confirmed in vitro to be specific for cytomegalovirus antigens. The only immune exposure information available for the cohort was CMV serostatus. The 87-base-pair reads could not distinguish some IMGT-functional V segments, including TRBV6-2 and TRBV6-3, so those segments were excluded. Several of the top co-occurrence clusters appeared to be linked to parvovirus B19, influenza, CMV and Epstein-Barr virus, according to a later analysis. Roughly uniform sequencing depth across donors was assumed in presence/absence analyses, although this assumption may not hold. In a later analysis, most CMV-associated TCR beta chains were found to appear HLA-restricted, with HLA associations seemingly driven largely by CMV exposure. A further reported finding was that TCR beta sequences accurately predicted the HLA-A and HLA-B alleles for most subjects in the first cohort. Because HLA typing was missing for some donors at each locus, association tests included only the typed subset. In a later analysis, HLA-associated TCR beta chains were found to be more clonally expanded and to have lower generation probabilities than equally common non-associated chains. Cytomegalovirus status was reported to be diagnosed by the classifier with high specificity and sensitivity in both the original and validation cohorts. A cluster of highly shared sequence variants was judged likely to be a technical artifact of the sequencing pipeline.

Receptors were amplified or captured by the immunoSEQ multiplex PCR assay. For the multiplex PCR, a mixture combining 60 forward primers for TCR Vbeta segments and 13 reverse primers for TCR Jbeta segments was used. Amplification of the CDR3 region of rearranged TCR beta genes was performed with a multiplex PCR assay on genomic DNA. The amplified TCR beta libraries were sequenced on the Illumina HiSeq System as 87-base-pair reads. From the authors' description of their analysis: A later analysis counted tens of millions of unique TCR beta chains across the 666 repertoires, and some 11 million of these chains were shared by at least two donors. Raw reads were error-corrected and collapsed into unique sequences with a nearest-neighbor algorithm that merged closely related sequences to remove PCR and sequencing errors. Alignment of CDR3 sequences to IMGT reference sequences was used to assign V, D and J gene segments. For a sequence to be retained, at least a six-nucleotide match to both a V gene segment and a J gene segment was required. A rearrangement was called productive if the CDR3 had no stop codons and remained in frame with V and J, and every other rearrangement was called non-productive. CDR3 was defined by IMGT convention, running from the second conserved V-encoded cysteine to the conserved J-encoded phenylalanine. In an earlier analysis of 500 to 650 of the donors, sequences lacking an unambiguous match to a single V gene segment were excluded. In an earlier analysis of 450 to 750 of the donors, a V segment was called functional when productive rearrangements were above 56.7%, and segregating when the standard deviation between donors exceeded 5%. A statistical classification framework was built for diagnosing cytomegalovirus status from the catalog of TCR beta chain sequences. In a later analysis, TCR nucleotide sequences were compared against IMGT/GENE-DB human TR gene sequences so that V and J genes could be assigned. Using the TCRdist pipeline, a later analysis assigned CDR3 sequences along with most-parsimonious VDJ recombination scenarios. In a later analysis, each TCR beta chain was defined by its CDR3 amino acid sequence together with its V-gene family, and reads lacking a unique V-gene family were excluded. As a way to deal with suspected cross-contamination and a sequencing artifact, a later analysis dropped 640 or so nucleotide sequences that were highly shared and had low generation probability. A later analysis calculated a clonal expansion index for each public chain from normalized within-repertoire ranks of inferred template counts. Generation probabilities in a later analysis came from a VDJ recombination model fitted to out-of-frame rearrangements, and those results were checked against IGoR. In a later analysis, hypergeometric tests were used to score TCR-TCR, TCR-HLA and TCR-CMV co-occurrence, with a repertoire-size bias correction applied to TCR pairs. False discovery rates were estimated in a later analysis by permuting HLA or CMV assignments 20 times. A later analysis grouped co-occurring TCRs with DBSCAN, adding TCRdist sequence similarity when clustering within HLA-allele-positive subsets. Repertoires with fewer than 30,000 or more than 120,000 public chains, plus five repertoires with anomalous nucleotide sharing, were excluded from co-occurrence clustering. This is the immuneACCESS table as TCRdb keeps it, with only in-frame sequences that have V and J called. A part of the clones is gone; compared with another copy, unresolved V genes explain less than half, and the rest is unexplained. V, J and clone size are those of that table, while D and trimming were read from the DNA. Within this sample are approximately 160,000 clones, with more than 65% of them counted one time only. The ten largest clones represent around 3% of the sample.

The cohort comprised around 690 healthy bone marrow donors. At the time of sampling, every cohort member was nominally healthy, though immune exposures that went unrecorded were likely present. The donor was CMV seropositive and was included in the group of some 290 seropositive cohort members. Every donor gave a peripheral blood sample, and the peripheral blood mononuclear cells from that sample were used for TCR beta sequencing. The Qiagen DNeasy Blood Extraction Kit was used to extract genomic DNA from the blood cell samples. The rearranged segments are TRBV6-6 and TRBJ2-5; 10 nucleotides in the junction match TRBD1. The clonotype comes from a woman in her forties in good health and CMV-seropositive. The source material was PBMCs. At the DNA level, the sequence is TGTGCCAGCAGTTATCTAGGACAGGGGGGTAATGGGTACTTC. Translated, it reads CASSYLGQGGNGYF.